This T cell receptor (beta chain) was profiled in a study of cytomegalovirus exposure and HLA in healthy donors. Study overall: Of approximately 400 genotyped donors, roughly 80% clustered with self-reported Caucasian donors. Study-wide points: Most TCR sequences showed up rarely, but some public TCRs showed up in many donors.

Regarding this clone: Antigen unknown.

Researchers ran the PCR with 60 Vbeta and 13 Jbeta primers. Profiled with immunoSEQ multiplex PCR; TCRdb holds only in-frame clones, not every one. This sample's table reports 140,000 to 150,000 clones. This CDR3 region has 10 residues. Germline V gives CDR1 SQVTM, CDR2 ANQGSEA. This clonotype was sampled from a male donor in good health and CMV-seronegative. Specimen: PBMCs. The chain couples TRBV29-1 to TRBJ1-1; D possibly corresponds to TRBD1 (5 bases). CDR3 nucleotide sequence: TGCAGTACCCTAGGGGCTGAAGCTTTCTTT. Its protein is CSTLGAEAFF.